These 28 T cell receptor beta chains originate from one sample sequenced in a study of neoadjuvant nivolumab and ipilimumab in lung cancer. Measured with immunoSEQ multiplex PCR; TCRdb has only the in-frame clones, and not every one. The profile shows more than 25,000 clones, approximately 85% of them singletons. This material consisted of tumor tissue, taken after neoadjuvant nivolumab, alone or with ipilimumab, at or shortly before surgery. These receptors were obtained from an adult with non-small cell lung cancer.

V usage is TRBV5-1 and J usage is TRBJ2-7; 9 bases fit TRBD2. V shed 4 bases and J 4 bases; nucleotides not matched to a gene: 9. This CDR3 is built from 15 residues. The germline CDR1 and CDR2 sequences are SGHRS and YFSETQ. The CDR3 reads CASSPRYAGGYEQYF. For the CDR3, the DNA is TGCGCCAGCAGCCCCCGTTATGCGGGAGGGTACGAGCAGTACTTC. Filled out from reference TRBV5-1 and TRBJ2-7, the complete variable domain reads KAGVTQTPRYLIKTRGQQVTLSCSPISGHRSVSWYQQTPGQGLQFLFEYFSETQRNKGNFPGRFSGRQFSNSRSEMNVSTLELGDSALYLCASSPRYAGGYEQYFGPGTRLTVT.

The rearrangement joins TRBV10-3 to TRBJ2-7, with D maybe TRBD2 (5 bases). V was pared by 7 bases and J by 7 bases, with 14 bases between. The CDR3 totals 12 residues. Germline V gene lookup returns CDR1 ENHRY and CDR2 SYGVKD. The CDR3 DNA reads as TGTGCCATCAAGGAATCTACGGGGGAGCAGTACTTC. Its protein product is CAIKESTGEQYF.

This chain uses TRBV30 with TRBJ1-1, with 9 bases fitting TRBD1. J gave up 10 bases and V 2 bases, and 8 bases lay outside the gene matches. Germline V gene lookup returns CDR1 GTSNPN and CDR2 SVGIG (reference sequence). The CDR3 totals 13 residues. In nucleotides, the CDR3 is TGTGCCTGGAGTCTGGACAGGGGCGAGGGAGCTTTCTTT. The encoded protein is CAWSLDRGEGAFF. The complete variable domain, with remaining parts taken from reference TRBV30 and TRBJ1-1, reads SQTIHQWPATLVQPVGSPLSLECTVEGTSNPNLYWYRQAAGRGLQLLFYSVGIGQISSEVPQNLSASRPQDRQFILSSKKLLLSDSGFYLCAWSLDRGEGAFFGQGTRLTVV.

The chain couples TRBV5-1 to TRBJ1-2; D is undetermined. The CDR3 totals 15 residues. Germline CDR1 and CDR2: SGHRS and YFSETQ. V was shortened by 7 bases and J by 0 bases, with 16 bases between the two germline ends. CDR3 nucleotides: TGCGCCAGCGGCGGAACCACTTCTCCTAACTATGGCTACACCTTC. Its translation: CASGGTTSPNYGYTF.

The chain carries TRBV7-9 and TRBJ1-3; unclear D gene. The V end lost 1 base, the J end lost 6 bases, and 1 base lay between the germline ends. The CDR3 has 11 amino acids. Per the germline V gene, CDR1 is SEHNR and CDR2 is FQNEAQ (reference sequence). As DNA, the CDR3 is TGTGCCAGCAGCTTAGAAAACACCATATATTTT. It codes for CASSLENTIYF.

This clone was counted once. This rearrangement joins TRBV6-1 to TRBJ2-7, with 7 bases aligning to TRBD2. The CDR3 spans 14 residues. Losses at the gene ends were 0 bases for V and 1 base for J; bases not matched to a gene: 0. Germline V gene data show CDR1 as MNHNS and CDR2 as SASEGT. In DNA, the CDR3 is TGTGCCAGCAGTGAAGCGCGGGGGTCCTACGAGCAGTACTTC. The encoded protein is CASSEARGSYEQYF.

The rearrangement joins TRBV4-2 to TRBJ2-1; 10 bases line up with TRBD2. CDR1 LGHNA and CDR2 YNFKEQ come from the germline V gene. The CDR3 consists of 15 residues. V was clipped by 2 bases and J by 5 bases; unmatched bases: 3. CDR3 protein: CASSQLGLANNEQFF. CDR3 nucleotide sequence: TGTGCCAGCAGCCAATTGGGACTAGCGAACAATGAGCAGTTCTTC.

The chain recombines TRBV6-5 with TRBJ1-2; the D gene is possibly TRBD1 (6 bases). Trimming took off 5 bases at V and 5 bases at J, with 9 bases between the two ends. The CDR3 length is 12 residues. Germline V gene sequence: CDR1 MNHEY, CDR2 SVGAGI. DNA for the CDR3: TGTGCCAGCAGTAAGACAGGATATGGCTACACCTTC. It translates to CASSKTGYGYTF.

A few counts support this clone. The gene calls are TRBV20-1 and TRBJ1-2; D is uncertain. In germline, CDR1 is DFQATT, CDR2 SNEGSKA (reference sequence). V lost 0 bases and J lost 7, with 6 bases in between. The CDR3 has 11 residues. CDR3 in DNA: TGCAGTGCTAGAGAGTCGACTGGCTACACCTTC. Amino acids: CSARESTGYTF.

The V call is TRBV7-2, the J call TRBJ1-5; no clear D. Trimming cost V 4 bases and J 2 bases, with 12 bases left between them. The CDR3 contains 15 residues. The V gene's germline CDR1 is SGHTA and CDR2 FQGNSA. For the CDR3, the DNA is TGTGCCAGCAGCTCCTACACGGGTGGCAATCAGCCCCAGCATTTT. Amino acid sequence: CASSSYTGGNQPQHF.

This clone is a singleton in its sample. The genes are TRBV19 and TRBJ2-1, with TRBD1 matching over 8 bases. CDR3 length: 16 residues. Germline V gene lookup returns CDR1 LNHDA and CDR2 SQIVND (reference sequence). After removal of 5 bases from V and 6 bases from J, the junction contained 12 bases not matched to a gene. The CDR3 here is CASSEIGQGALNEQFF. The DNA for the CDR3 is TGTGCCAGTAGTGAGATAGGCCAGGGGGCCCTCAATGAGCAGTTCTTC.

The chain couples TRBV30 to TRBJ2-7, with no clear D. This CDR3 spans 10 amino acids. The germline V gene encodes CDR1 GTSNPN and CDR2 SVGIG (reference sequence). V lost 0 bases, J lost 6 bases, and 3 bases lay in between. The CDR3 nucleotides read TGTGCCTGGAGTGTACCCGAGCAGTACTTC. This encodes CAWSVPEQYF. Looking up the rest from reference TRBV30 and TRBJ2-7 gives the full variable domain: SQTIHQWPATLVQPVGSPLSLECTVEGTSNPNLYWYRQAAGRGLQLLFYSVGIGQISSEVPQNLSASRPQDRQFILSSKKLLLSDSGFYLCAWSVPEQYFGPGTRLTVT.

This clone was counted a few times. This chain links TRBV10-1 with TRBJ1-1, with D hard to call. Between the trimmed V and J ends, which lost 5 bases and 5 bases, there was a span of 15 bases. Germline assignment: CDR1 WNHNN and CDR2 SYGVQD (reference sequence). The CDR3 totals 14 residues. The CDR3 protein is CASSPANLRTEAFF. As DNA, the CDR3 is TGCGCCAGCAGTCCTGCTAACCTGCGGACTGAAGCTTTCTTT.

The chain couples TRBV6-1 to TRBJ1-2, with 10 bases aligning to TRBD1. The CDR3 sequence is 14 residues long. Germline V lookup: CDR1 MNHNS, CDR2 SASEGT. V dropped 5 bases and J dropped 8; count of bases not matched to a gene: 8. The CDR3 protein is CASSPSDRGQGYTF. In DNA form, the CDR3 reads TGTGCCAGCAGTCCTTCCGACAGGGGGCAAGGCTACACCTTC.

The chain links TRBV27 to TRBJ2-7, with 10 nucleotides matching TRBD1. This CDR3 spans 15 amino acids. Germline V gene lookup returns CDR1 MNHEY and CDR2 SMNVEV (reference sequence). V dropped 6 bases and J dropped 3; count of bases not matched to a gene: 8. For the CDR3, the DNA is TGTGCCAGCAGCAATCGACAGGGGGCATTCTACGAGCAGTACTTC. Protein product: CASSNRQGAFYEQYF.

The CDR3 nucleotides read TGTGCCAGCAGCTTGACAGGGGGGAGCACAGATACGCAGTATTTT. This encodes CASSLTGGSTDTQYF. This chain connects TRBV7-9 to TRBJ2-3; 9 positions agree with TRBD1. The CDR3 extends over 15 amino acids. The germline gives CDR1 SEHNR, CDR2 FQNEAQ (reference sequence). V shed 3 bases and J 0 bases; nucleotides not matched to a gene: 1.

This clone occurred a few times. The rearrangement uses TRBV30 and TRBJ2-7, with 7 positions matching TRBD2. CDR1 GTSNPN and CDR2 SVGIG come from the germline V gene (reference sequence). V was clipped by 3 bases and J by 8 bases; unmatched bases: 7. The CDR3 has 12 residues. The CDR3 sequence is CAWRLSGIQQYF. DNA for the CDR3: TGTGCCTGGAGGTTAAGCGGGATCCAGCAGTACTTC. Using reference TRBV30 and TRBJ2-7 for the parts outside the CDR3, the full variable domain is SQTIHQWPATLVQPVGSPLSLECTVEGTSNPNLYWYRQAAGRGLQLLFYSVGIGQISSEVPQNLSASRPQDRQFILSSKKLLLSDSGFYLCAWRLSGIQQYFGPGTRLTVT.

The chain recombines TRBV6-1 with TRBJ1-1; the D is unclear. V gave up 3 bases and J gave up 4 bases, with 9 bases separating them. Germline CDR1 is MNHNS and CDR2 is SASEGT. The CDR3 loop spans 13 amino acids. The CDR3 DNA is TGTGCCAGCAGTGATGGACTACCCACTGAAGCTTTCTTT. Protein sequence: CASSDGLPTEAFF.

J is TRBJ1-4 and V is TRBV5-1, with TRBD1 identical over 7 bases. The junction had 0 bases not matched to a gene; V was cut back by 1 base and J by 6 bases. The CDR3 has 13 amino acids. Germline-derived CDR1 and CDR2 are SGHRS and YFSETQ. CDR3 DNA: TGCGCCAGCAGCTTGACAGGGGATGAAAAACTGTTTTTT. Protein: CASSLTGDEKLFF.

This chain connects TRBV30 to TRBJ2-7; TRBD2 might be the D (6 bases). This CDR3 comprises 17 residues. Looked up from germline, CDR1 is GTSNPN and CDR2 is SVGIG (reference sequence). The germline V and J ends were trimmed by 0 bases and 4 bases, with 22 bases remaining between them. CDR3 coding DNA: TGTGCCTGGAGTGTAGGATATTCGGGCGGCGGGGTGTACGAGCAGTACTTC. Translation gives CAWSVGYSGGGVYEQYF.

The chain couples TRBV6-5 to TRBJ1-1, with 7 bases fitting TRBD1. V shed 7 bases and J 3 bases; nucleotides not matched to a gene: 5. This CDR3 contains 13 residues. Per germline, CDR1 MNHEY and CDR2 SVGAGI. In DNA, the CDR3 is TGTGCCAGCACCCGACAGGGCGACACTGAAGCTTTCTTT. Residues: CASTRQGDTEAFF.

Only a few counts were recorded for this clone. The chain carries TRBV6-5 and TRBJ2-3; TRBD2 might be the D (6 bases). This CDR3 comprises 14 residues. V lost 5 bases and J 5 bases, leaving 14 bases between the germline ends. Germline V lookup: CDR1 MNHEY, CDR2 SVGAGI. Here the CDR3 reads CASSPIGSGDTQYF. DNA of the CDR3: TGTGCCAGCAGTCCCATCGGTAGCGGAGATACGCAGTATTTT.

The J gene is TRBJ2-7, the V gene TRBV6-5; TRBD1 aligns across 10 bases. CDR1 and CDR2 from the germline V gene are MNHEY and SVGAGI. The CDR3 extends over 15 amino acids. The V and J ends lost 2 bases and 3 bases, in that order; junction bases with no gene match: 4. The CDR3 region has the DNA TGTGCCAGCAGTTACCGGACAGGGGGTGGCTACGAGCAGTACTTC. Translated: CASSYRTGGGYEQYF.

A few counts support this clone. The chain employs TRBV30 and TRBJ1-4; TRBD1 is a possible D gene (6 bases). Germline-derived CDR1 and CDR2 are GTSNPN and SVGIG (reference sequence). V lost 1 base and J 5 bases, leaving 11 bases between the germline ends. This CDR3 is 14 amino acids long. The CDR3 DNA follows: TGTGCCTGGAGTGGGCAGGGGAGGAATGAAAAACTGTTTTTT. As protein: CAWSGQGRNEKLFF.

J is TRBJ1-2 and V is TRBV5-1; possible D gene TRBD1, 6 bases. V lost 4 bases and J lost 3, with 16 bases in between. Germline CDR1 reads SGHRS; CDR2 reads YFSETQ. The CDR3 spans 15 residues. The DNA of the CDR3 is TGCGCCAGCAGCGGAGGAGGGGGGATCCACTATGGCTACACCTTC. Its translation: CASSGGGGIHYGYTF.

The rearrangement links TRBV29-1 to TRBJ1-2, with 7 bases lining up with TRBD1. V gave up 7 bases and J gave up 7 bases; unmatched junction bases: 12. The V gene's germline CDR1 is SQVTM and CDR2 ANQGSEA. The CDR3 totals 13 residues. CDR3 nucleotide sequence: TGCAGCGCCCCTACCGGGACAGCGCGTGGCTACACCTTC. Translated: CSAPTGTARGYTF.

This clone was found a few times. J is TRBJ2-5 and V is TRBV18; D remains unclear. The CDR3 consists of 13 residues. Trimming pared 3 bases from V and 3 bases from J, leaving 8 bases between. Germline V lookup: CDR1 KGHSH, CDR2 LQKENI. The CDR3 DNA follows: TGTGCCAGCTCACCTTCTGGGGAAGAGACCCAGTACTTC. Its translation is CASSPSGEETQYF.

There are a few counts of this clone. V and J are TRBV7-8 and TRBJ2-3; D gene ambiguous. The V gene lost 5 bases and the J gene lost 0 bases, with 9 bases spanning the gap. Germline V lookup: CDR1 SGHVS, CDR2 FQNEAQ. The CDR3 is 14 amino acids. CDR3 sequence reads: CASSPSSSTDTQYF. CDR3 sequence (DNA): TGTGCCAGCAGCCCCTCGTCCAGCACAGATACGCAGTATTTT.